The T cell receptor beta chain described here comes from a study of cytomegalovirus exposure and HLA in healthy donors. Healthy bone marrow donors supplied every sample. CDR3 length: 17 residues. Between the trimmed V and J ends, which lost 0 bases and 1 base, there was a span of 18 bases. Germline V gives CDR1 SQVTM, CDR2 ANQGSEA. In the PCR, 60 Vbeta and 13 Jbeta primers were used. Data came from immunoSEQ multiplex PCR; TCRdb stores just in-frame clones and leaves some out. The sample lists roughly 160,000 clones; roughly 80% were seen once. This chain links TRBV29-1 with TRBJ1-1; no clear D. Specimen: PBMCs. The receptor was derived from a man aged 45-60 years in good health and CMV-seropositive. The CDR3 bases are TGCAGCGTTGAAGATGGGCGACTACCACTCGAGAACACTGAAGCTTTCTTT. Its protein is CSVEDGRLPLENTEAFF.